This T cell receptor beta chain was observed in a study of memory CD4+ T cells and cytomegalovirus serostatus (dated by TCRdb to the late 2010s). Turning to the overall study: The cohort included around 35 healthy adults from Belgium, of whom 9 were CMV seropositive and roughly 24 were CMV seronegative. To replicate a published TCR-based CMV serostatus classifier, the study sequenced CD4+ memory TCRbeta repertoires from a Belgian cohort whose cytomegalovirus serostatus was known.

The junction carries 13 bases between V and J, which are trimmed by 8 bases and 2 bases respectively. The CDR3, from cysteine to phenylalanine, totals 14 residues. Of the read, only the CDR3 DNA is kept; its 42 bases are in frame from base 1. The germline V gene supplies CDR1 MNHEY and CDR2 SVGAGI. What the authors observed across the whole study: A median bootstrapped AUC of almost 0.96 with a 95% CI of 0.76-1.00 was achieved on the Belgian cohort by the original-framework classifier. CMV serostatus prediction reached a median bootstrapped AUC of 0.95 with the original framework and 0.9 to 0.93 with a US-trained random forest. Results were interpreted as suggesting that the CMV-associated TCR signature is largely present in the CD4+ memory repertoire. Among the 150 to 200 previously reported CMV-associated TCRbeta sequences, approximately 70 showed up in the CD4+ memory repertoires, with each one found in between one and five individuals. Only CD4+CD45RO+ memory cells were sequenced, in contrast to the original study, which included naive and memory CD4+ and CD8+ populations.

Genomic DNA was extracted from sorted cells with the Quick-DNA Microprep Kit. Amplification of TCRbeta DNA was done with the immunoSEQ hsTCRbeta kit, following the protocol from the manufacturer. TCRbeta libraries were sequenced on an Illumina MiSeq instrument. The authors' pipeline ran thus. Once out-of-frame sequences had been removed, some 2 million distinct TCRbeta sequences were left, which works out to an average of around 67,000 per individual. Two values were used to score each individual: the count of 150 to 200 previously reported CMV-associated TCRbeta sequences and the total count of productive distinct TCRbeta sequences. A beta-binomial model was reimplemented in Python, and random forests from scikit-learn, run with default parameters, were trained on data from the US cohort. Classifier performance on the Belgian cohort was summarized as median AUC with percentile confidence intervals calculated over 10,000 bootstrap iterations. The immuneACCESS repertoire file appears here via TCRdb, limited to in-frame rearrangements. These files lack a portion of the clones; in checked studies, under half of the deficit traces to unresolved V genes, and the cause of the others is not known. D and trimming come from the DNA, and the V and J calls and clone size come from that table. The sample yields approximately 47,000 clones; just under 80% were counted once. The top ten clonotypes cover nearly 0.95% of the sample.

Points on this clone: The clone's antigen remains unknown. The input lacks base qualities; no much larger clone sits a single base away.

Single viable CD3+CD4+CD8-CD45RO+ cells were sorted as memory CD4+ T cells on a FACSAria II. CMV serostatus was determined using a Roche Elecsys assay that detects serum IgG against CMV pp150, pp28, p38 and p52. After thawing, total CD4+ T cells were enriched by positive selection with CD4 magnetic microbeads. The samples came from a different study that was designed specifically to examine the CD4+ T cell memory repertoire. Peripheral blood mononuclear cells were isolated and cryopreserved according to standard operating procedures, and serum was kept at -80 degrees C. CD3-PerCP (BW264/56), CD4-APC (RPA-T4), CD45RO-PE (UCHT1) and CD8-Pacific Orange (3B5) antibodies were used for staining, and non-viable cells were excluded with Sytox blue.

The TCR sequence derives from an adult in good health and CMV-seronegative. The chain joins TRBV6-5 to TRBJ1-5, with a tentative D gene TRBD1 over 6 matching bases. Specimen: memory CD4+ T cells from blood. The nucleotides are TGTGCCAGCCAACAGGGTTCGGGCAATCAGCCCCAGCATTTT. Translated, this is CASQQGSGNQPQHF.